The clone carrying this TCR beta chain has a handful of counts. This record comes from a study of T-cell memory formation after mild COVID-19. TCRdb reprocessed the 5' RACE reads with MiXCR, giving one entry per CDR3 protein. Of about 290,000 distinct CDR3 sequences in the sample, 15% were seen once. Germline CDR1 is SGHNT and CDR2 is YYREEE (reference sequence). V dropped 4 bases and J dropped 2 bases, with 9 bases sitting between them. CDR3 length: 13 amino acids. This sequence joins TRBV5-4 and TRBJ2-5, with D maybe TRBD1 (5 bases). The sequence derives from a man between 18 and 35 years old who had mild COVID-19 (a few samples of this study predate the infection). Cell type and time point are not known. The sample was PBMCs or a T cell subset sorted from them (not recorded which). CDR3 sequence (DNA): TGTGCCAGCAGCCAGGACAATCAAGAGACCCAGTACTTC. This translates into CASSQDNQETQYF.